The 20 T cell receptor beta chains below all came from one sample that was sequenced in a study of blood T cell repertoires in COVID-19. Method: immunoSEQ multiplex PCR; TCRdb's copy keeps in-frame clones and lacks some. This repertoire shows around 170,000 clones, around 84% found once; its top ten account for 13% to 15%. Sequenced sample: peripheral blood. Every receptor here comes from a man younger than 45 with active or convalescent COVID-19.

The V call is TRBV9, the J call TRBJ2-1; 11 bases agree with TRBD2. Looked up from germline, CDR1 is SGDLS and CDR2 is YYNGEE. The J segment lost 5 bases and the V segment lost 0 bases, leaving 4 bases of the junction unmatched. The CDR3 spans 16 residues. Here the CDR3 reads CASSVGLAGNNNEQFF. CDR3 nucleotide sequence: TGTGCCAGCAGCGTAGGACTAGCGGGAAATAACAATGAGCAGTTCTTC.

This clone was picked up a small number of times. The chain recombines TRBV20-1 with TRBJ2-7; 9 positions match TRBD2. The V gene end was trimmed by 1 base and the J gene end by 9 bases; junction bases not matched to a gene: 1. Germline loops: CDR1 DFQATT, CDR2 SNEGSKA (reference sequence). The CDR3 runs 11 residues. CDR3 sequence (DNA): TGCAGTGCTAGAGGACTAGCGGCGCAGTACGTC. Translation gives CSARGLAAQYV.

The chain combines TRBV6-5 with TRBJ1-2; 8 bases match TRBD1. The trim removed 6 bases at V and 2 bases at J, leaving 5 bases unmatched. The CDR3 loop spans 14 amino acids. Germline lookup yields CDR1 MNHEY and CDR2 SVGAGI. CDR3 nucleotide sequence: TGTGCCAGCAGCTATTACAGGGGGAACTATGGCTACACCTTC. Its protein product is CASSYYRGNYGYTF.

The CDR3: CAISDIPSGQPQHF. The CDR3 coding sequence is TGTGCCATCAGTGATATACCATCAGGCCAGCCCCAGCATTTT. V is TRBV10-3 and J is TRBJ1-5, with unresolved D. This CDR3 contains 14 residues. V was shortened by 3 bases and J by 7 bases, with 13 bases between the two germline ends. Germline V lookup: CDR1 ENHRY, CDR2 SYGVKD.

The CDR3 bases are TGTGCCAGCAGTTCCCTCGTGATGGGGAGCTCCTACGAGCAGTACGTC. This codes for CASSSLVMGSSYEQYV. This sequence joins TRBV28 and TRBJ2-7; D possibly corresponds to TRBD2 (5 bases). The germline V gene encodes CDR1 MDHEN and CDR2 SYDVKM. The CDR3 consists of 16 residues. Trimming removed 4 bases from V and 0 bases from J, with 16 bases in between.

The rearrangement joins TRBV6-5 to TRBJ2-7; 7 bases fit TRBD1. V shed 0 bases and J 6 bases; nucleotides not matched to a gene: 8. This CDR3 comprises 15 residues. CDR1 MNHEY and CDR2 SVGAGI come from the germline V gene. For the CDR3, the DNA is TGTGCCAGCAGTTACTCGCGGGCAGGGGGAGCCGAGCAGTACTTC. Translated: CASSYSRAGGAEQYF.

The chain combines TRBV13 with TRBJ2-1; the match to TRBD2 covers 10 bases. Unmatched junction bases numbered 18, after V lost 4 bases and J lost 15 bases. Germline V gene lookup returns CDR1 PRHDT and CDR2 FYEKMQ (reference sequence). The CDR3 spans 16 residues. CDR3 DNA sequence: TGTGCCAGCAGCTCGGAGGTGTACAGCGGGAGGGGAGGGCGGTTCTTC. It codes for CASSSEVYSGRGGRFF.

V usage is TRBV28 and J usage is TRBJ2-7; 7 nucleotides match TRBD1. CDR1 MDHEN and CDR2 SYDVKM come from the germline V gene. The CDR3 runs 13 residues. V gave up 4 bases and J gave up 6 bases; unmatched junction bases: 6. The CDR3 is CASSSYRGREQYV. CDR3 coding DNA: TGTGCCAGCAGTTCCTACAGGGGACGCGAGCAGTACGTC.

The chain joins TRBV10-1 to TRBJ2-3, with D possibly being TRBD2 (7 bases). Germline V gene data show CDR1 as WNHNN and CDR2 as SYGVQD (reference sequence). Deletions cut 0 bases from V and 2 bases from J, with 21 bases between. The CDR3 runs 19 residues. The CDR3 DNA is TGCGCCAGCAGTGAGTCTTGGACTTGGGGGGGCAAGGACACAGATACGCAGTATTTT. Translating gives CASSESWTWGGKDTDTQYF.

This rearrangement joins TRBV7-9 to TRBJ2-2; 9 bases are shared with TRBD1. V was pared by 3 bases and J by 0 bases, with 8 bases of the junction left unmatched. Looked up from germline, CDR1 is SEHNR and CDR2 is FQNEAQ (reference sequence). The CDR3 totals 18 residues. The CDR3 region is CASSFRGTGTSNTGELFF. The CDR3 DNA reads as TGTGCCAGCAGCTTCCGCGGGACAGGGACTTCGAACACCGGGGAGCTGTTTTTT.

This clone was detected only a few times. The CDR3 nucleotides read TGCGCCAGCAGCTCCGAGGGATCTTATAATTCACCCCTCCACTTT. Translation: CASSSEGSYNSPLHF. The J gene is TRBJ1-6, the V gene TRBV5-1, with D hard to call. CDR1 SGHRS and CDR2 YFSETQ come from the germline V gene. The CDR3 has 15 residues. The V and J ends lost 3 bases and 4 bases respectively, with 11 bases between them.

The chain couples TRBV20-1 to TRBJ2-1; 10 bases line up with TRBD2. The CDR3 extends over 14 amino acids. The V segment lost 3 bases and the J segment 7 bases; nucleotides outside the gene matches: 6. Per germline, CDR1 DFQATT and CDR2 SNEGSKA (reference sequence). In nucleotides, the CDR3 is TGCAGTGCTAGTAAGGCTAGCGGGAGTAATGAGCAGTTCTTC. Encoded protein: CSASKASGSNEQFF.

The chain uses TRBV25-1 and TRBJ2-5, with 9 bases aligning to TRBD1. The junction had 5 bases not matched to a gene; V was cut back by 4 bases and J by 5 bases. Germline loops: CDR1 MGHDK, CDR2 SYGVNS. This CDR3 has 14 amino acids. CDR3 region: CASSGRDRDETQYF. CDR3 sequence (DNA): TGTGCCAGCAGTGGCCGGGACAGGGACGAGACCCAGTACTTC. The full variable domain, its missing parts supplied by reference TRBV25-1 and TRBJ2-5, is EADIYQTPRYLVIGTGKKITLECSQTMGHDKMYWYQQDPGMELHLIHYSYGVNSTEKGDLSSESTVSRIRTEHFPLTLESARPSHTSQYLCASSGRDRDETQYFGPGTRLLVL.

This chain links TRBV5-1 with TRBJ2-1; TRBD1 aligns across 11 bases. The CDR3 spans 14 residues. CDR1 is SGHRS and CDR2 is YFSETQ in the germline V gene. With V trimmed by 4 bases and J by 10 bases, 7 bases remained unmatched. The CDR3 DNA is TGCGCCAGCAGCCCAGGACAGGGGGCAGGGGAGCAGTTCTTC. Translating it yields CASSPGQGAGEQFF.

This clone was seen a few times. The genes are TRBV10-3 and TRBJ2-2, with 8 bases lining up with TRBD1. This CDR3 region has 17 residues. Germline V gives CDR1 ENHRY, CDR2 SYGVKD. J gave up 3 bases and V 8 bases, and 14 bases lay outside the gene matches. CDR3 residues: CAILSGGQGAYTGELFF. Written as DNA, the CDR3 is TGTGCCATCTTGAGCGGCGGTCAGGGGGCGTACACCGGGGAGCTGTTTTTT.

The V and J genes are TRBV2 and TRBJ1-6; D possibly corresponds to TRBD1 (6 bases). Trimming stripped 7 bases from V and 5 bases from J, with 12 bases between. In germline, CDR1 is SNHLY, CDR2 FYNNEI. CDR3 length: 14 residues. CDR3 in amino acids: CASIAGTNNSPLHF. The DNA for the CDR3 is TGTGCCAGCATCGCCGGGACAAATAATTCACCCCTCCACTTT.

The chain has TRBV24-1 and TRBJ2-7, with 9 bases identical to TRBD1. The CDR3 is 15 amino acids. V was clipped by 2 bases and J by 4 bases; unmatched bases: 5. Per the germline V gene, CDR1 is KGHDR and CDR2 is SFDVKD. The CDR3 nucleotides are TGTGCCACCAGTGATTACGGGACAGGGATGTACGAGCAGTACTTC. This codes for CATSDYGTGMYEQYF.

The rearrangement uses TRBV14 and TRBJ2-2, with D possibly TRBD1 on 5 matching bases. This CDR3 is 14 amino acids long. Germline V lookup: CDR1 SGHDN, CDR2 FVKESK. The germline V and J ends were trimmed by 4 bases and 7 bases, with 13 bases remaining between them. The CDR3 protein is CASSRMGHGGELFF. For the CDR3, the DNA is TGTGCCAGCAGCCGAATGGGGCACGGCGGGGAGCTGTTTTTT.

The CDR3 sequence is CASSLAGIRSYNEQFF. CDR3 bases: TGTGCCAGCAGCCTGGCGGGAATCCGCTCCTACAATGAGCAGTTCTTC. The chain uses TRBV5-4 and TRBJ2-1, with D possibly TRBD2 on 6 matching bases. The germline V gene encodes CDR1 SGHNT and CDR2 YYREEE (reference sequence). The V end lost 4 bases, the J end lost 0 bases, and 14 bases lay between the germline ends. The CDR3 spans 16 residues.

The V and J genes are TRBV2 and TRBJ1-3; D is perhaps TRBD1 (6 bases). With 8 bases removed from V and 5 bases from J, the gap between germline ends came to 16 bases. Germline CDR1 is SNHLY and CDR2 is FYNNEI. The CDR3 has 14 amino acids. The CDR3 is CASGGASRRNTIYF. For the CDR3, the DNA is TGTGCCAGCGGGGGGGCCTCCAGGAGAAACACCATATATTTT.